This T cell receptor (beta chain) was sequenced during a study of shared clonotypes between healthy human individuals. Study-wide findings and caveats: Naive subsets usually exceeded memory subsets in estimated richness.

Assay used: immunoSEQ multiplex PCR; TCRdb lists only in-frame clones, some missing. The data contain some 980,000 clones, approximately 76% of them singletons. On this clone itself: Its antigen is unknown.

Germline CDR1 is LNHDA and CDR2 is SQIVND (reference sequence). This CDR3 is built from 14 residues. V dropped 5 bases and J dropped 6 bases, with 14 bases sitting between them. Sequenced input: memory CD4+ T cells sorted from blood. The subset: CD45RA-negative fraction. This receptor was obtained from a man in his late teens or twenties in good health. This chain links TRBV19 with TRBJ1-5; D gene ambiguous. CDR3 DNA: TGTGCCAGTAGTTTCCGACCCACCGGTCAGCCCCAGCATTTT. This gives the protein CASSFRPTGQPQHF. Full variable domain (remainder filled in from reference TRBV19 and TRBJ1-5): DGGITQSPKYLFRKEGQNVTLSCEQNLNHDAMYWYRQDPGQGLRLIYYSQIVNDFQKGDIAEGYSVSREKKESFPLTVTSAQKNPTAFYLCASSFRPTGQPQHFGDGTRLSIL.